Below, 14 T cell receptor beta chains from the same sample are listed, as sequenced in a study of T cells after yellow fever vaccination. TCRdb called the 5' RACE reads again in MiXCR, with one record for every CDR3 protein. The sample holds roughly 500,000 distinct CDR3 sequences, about 19% seen once. The material sequenced was PBMCs, taken 15 days after the yellow fever booster vaccination. These receptors all come from a man aged 25 to 40 who received the YFV17D yellow fever vaccine.

This clonotype was observed a handful of times. This chain uses TRBV6-1 with TRBJ2-1, with 15 positions matching TRBD2. Trimming at V came to 6 bases and at J to 14 bases, leaving 5 bases not matched to a gene. The CDR3 consists of 13 residues. Germline CDR1 MNHNS, CDR2 SASEGT. The CDR3 region has the DNA TGTGCCAGCAGACGGACTAGCGGGAGGGCCAAGTTCTTC. Translation gives CASRRTSGRAKFF.

This chain connects TRBV20-1 to TRBJ2-3; 7 nucleotides align to TRBD2. Germline V gene lookup returns CDR1 DFQATT and CDR2 SNEGSKA (reference sequence). V was pared by 0 bases and J by 1 base, with 10 bases of the junction left unmatched. The CDR3 has 17 amino acids. The CDR3 region is CSARDPAAGRGTDTQYF. The CDR3 DNA reads as TGCAGTGCTAGAGATCCTGCGGCGGGGAGGGGCACAGATACGCAGTATTTT.

The genes are TRBV20-1 and TRBJ2-5, with 11 bases lining up with TRBD2. CDR1 DFQATT and CDR2 SNEGSKA come from the germline V gene (reference sequence). V gave up 6 bases and J gave up 4 bases; unmatched junction bases: 4. CDR3 length: 13 residues. CDR3 residues: CSASGLAGETQYF. CDR3 DNA sequence: TGCAGTGCATCCGGACTAGCGGGAGAGACCCAGTACTTC.

This clonotype has just a few counts. The genes are TRBV29-1 and TRBJ2-1; TRBD1 or TRBD2 may be the D gene (6 bases each). CDR3 length equals 13 residues. Germline V lookup: CDR1 SQVTM, CDR2 ANQGSEA. Trimming stripped 4 bases from V and 4 bases from J, with 11 bases between. This CDR3 is CSVVAGQYNEQFF. CDR3 nucleotides: TGCAGCGTTGTGGCGGGACAATACAATGAGCAGTTCTTC.

V and J are TRBV20-1 and TRBJ2-5; perhaps TRBD2 as D (7 bases). The germline V gene has CDR1 DFQATT and CDR2 SNEGSKA (reference sequence). V was clipped by 4 bases and J by 4 bases, with 16 bases between them. This CDR3 has 14 residues. In nucleotides, the CDR3 is TGCAGTGCTAATGGACTAGGGGGAACAGAGACCCAGTACTTC. This gives the protein CSANGLGGTETQYF.

The CDR3 is CSATYSGRSLDTQYF. CDR3 nucleotides: TGCAGTGCCACTTATAGCGGGAGGTCACTCGATACGCAGTATTTT. The V call is TRBV20-1, the J call TRBJ2-3; the match to TRBD2 covers 10 bases. CDR1 is DFQATT and CDR2 is SNEGSKA in the germline V gene (reference sequence). V lost 6 bases, J lost 6 bases, and 12 bases stayed unmatched. The CDR3 length is 15 residues.

This clonotype was seen a few times. The chain recombines TRBV6-2 or TRBV6-3 with TRBJ2-7; D remains ambiguous. CDR1 and CDR2 (germline): MNHEY, SVGEGT. Trimming took 5 bases from V and 2 from J, leaving 13 bases between them. CDR3 length: 14 amino acids. The CDR3 spells CASSLPGDPYEQYF. As DNA, the CDR3 is TGTGCCAGCAGTCTCCCCGGCGACCCCTACGAGCAGTACTTC.

This rearrangement joins TRBV4-2 to TRBJ2-5; TRBD1 is a possible D gene (5 bases). V lost 1 base and J lost 0, with 15 bases in between. CDR3 length equals 17 residues. Germline assignment: CDR1 LGHNA and CDR2 YNFKEQ. This CDR3 reads CASSQGGGAHHQETQYF. DNA for the CDR3: TGTGCCAGCAGCCAAGGAGGTGGGGCCCACCACCAAGAGACCCAGTACTTC.

The chain is built from TRBV24-1 and TRBJ2-1, with 8 bases that match TRBD2. The V and J ends lost 5 bases and 7 bases, in that order; junction bases with no gene match: 6. The CDR3 spans 14 residues. CDR1 is KGHDR, CDR2 SFDVKD, per germline. The CDR3 nucleotides are TGTGCCACCAGTGCCCCGGGAGGGTTTAATGAGCAGTTCTTC. Amino acid sequence: CATSAPGGFNEQFF.

CDR3 DNA: TGCAGCGTTGTGGCGTCCGGGAGGTCCGTCTACGAGCAGTACTTC. Encoded protein: CSVVASGRSVYEQYF. This sequence joins TRBV29-1 and TRBJ2-7, with TRBD2 matching 7 bases. Unmatched junction bases numbered 12, after V lost 4 bases and J lost 3 bases. CDR1 SQVTM and CDR2 ANQGSEA come from the germline V gene. This CDR3 comprises 15 residues.

This chain connects TRBV4-2 to TRBJ2-1; 7 bases align to TRBD2. Losses at the gene ends were 4 bases for V and 10 bases for J; bases not matched to a gene: 4. The CDR3 extends over 12 amino acids. Germline CDR1 and CDR2: LGHNA and YNFKEQ. The DNA of the CDR3 is TGTGCCAGCAGCCCGACTAGCTGGGAGCAGTTCTTC. This encodes CASSPTSWEQFF.

This clonotype was seen a few times. This CDR3 reads CASSLFYADTQYF. In nucleotides, the CDR3 is TGTGCCAGCAGCTTATTCTACGCAGATACGCAGTATTTT. The rearrangement joins TRBV7-2 to TRBJ2-3; D is unclear. Germline V gene data show CDR1 as SGHTA and CDR2 as FQGNSA. CDR3 length: 13 amino acids. With 2 bases removed from V and 4 bases from J, the gap between germline ends came to 7 bases.

This clonotype was observed a single time. The chain uses TRBV25-1 and TRBJ1-6; 8 bases are shared with TRBD1. The CDR3 consists of 17 residues. V lost 3 bases to trimming and J lost 3 bases; unmatched junction nucleotides: 7. The germline CDR1 and CDR2 sequences are MGHDK and SYGVNS. The CDR3 DNA reads TGTGCCAGCAGTGAGGGCCAGGGGGCAAACTATAATTCACCCCTCCACTTT. Protein sequence: CASSEGQGANYNSPLHF.

This clonotype has a handful of counts. The V call is TRBV29-1, the J call TRBJ2-7; D remains ambiguous. This CDR3 is built from 15 residues. The V end was cut by 4 bases, the J end by 4 bases, with 20 bases between. Germline CDR1 reads SQVTM; CDR2 reads ANQGSEA. CDR3 DNA: TGCAGCGTTGGCGGAATTTCCGTTAACCAGTACGAGCAGTACTTC. Protein product: CSVGGISVNQYEQYF.